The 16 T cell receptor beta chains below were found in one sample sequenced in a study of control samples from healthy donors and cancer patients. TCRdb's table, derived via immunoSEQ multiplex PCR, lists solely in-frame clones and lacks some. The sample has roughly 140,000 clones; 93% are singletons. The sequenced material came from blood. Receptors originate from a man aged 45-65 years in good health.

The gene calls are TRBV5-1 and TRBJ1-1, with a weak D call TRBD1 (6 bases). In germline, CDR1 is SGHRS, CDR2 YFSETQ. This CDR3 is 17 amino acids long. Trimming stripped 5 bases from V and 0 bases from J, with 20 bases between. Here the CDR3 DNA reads TGCGCCAGCAGGCTTGGTTGGGACAAAGACATGAACACTGAAGCTTTCTTT. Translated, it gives CASRLGWDKDMNTEAFF.

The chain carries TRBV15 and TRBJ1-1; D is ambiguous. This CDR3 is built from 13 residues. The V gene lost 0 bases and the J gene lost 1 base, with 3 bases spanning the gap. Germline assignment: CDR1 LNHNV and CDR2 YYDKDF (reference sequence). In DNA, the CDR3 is TGTGCCACCAGCAGAGACCCGAACACTGAAGCTTTCTTT. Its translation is CATSRDPNTEAFF.

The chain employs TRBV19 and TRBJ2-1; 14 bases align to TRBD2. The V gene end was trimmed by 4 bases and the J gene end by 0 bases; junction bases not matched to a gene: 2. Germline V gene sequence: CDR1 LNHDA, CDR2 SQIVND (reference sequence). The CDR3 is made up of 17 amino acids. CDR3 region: CASSTGLAGVSYNEQFF. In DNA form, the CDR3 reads TGTGCCAGTAGTACGGGACTAGCGGGAGTCTCCTACAATGAGCAGTTCTTC.

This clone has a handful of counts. The CDR3 protein is CASSQVGQYTGELFF. The CDR3 DNA reads as TGTGCCAGCAGCCAAGTTGGGCAGTATACCGGGGAGCTGTTTTTT. J is TRBJ2-2 and V is TRBV3-1 (or the pseudogene TRBV3-2), with D unresolved. The CDR3 runs to 15 residues. Germline CDR1 reads LGHDT; CDR2 reads YNNKEL (reference sequence). Trimming left V 1 base short and J 5 bases short, with 11 bases between.

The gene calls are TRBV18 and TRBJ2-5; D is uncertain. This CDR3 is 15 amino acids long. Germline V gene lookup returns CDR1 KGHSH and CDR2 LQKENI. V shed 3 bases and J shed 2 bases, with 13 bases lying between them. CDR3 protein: CASSPLRATQETQYF. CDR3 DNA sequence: TGTGCCAGCTCACCCCTTCGGGCGACGCAAGAGACCCAGTACTTC.

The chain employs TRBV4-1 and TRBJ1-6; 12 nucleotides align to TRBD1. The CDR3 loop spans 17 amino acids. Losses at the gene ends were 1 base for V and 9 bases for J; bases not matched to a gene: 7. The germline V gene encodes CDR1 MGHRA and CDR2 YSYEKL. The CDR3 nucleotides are TGCGCCAGCAGCCAAGTAACTAGGGGACAGGGGGCTTCACCCCTCCACTTT. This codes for CASSQVTRGQGASPLHF.

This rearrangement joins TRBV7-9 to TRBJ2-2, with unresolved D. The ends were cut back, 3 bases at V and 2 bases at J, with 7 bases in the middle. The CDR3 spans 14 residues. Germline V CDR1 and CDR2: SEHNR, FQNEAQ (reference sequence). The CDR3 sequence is CASSFSFNTGELFF. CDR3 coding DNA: TGTGCCAGCAGCTTTTCATTTAACACCGGGGAGCTGTTTTTT.

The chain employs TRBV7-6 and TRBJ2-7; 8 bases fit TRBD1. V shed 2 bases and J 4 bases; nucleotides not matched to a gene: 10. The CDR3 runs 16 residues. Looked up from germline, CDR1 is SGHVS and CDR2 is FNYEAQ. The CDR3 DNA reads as TGTGCCAGCAGCTTAACGGGGACAGGATTAGGTTACGAGCAGTACTTC. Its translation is CASSLTGTGLGYEQYF. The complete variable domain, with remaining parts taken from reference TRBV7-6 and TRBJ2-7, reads GAGVSQSPRYKVTKRGQDVALRCDPISGHVSLYWYRQALGQGPEFLTYFNYEAQQDKSGLPNDRFSAERPEGSISTLTIQRTEQRDSAMYRCASSLTGTGLGYEQYFGPGTRLTVT.

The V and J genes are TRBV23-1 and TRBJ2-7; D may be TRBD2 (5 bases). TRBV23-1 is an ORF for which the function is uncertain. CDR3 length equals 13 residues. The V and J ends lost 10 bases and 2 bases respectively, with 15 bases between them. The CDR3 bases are TGCGCCATCCCACCTAGCCGTGCCTACGAGCAGTACTTC. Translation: CAIPPSRAYEQYF.

The CDR3 DNA reads TGTGCCAGCAGCGCGGGACAGGGGAACAATGAGCAGTTCTTC. It translates to CASSAGQGNNEQFF. The chain uses TRBV11-2 and TRBJ2-1; 10 bases match TRBD1. Trimming removed 5 bases from V and 5 bases from J; junction bases left unmatched: 3. Germline CDR1 and CDR2: SGHAT and FQNNGV. The length of the CDR3 is 14 residues.

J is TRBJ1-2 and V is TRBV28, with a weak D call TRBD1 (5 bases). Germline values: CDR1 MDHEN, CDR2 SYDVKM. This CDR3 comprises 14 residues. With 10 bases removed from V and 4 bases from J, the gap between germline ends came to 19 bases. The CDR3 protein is CAIQGPPGTYGYTF. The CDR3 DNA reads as TGTGCCATCCAGGGTCCCCCGGGGACCTATGGCTACACCTTC.

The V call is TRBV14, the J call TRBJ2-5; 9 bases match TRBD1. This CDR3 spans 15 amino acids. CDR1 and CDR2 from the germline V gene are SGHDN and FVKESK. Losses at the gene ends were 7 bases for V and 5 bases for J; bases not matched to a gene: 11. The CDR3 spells CASTQTGGSWETQYF. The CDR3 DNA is TGTGCCAGCACCCAGACAGGGGGTTCCTGGGAGACCCAGTACTTC.

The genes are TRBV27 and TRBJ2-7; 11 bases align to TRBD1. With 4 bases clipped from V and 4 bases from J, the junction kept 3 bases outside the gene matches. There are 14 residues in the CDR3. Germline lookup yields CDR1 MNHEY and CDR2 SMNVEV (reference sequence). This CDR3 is CASSSGTGGYEQYF. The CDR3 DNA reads TGTGCCAGCAGTTCAGGGACAGGGGGTTACGAGCAGTACTTC.

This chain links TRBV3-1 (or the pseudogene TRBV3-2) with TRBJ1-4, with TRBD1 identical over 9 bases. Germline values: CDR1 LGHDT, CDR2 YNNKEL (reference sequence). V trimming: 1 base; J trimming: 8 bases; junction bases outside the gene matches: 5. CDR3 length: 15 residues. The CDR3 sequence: CASSQVGQGREKLFF. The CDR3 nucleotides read TGTGCCAGCAGCCAAGTGGGACAGGGTAGGGAAAAACTGTTTTTT.

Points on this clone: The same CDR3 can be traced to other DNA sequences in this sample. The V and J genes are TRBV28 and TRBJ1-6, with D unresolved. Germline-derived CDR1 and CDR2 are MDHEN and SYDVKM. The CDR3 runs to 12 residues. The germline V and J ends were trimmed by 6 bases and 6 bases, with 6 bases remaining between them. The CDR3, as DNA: TGTGCCAGCAGCCTATTTAATTCACCCCTCCACTTT. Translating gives CASSLFNSPLHF.

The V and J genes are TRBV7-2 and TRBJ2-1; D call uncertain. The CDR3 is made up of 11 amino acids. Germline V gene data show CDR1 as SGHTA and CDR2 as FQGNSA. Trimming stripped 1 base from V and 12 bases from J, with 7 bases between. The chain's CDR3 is CASSLGWGQFF. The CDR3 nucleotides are TGTGCCAGCAGCTTAGGGTGGGGGCAGTTCTTC.